Here is one T cell receptor beta chain with its context. What it recognizes is unknown. This PCR relied on a set of 60 Vbeta primers and 13 Jbeta primers. Only in-frame clones appear in the TCRdb table, and some are missing; sequencing was by immunoSEQ multiplex PCR. The sample holds some 150,000 clones; approximately 87% are singletons and the top ten take less than 2%. The data stem from a study of cytomegalovirus exposure and HLA in healthy donors. Study summary: Early released data comprised about 85 million unique TCRs from HLA-typed donors. Regarding the study as a whole: Associated with HLA alleles at 0.05 false discovery rate in a later analysis were around 15,000 TCR beta sequences. Associated with cytomegalovirus, according to the listing, were around 160 TCR beta chains. There were reportedly fewer N-insertions in an Asian-associated ancestry cluster than the roughly 610-donor mean, in a later analysis.

Unmatched junction bases numbered 9, after V lost 3 bases and J lost 5 bases. The germline V gene encodes CDR1 MGHDK and CDR2 SYGVNS. The CDR3 contains 15 residues. This receptor was identified in a man aged 35 to 55 in good health and CMV-seronegative. What was sequenced was PBMCs. The rearrangement links TRBV25-1 to TRBJ2-5; 7 bases fit TRBD1. This chain's CDR3 is CASSEGQNFGETQYF. CDR3 bases: TGTGCCAGCAGTGAGGGACAGAATTTTGGGGAGACCCAGTACTTC. The full variable domain, rest sourced from reference TRBV25-1 and TRBJ2-5, is EADIYQTPRYLVIGTGKKITLECSQTMGHDKMYWYQQDPGMELHLIHYSYGVNSTEKGDLSSESTVSRIRTEHFPLTLESARPSHTSQYLCASSEGQNFGETQYFGPGTRLLVL.